This T cell receptor (beta chain) was identified during a study of CD8+CD57+ T cells in acquired aplastic anemia (dated by TCRdb to the late 2010s). About the investigation overall: A mean of roughly 2.9 ug of DNA, ranging from roughly 0.18 to 30 ug, was extracted from sorted CD4+ and CD8+ cells. CD8+CD57+ expansion was defined as frequency above the mean frequency observed in healthy subjects.

The study at large found these results: Patients and healthy controls showed no significant difference in CD8+ Simpson's diversity (P=0.060). Over 25 CD8+ CDR3 sequences were found in both patients and controls but appeared to be highly expressed in patients and within the immunodominant clones of the patients.

Notes on this clonotype: Its antigen remains undetermined. Nothing much larger sits one base from this clone, and base qualities are not available.

Patients chosen for sequencing had shown expansion of CD8+CD57+ cells by flow cytometry. Severe acquired aplastic anemia was diagnosed in all patients according to International Study of Aplastic Anemia and Agranulocytosis and Camitta criteria. No therapy had been received by the patients at the time of blood sampling. The study deep-sequenced TCR repertoires of sorted CD4+ and CD8+ blood T cells from severe aplastic anemia patients and healthy subjects. Patients were enrolled under clinicaltrials.gov protocols 00001620, 01623167, 00001397, 00071045, 00081523 and 00961064 in the USA. Ficoll-Paque density gradient centrifugation was used to isolate peripheral blood mononuclear cells. Before DNA extraction, CD4+ and CD8+ T cells were sorted by FACS or by magnetic beads. Genomic DNA served as template for TCR beta VDJ combination and CDR3 sequence profiling. An Illumina HiSeq 2000 was the platform used for TCR repertoire sequencing. In the authors' own workflow: TRBV/TRBJ rearrangement plots, CDR3 size and DJ length profiles, and Simpson's diversity index were used to assess repertoires. The immunodominant clone was defined as the most abundant DNA sequence in deep sequencing data. CDR3 amino acid sequences were screened for sharing across subjects and compared with published repertoires and the VDJdb database. In-frame beta chains were kept once TCRdb had trimmed the public reads at Q25 with fastp and called clones with MiXCR. Identical CDR3 protein sequences are pooled into one entry, listed with their most common genes and DNA. The V and J calls were not made by the authors but by TCRdb's processing. The sample has approximately 95,000 distinct CDR3 sequences on record, roughly 70% of them singletons. The leading ten clones occupy roughly two thirds of the sample.

Specimen: sorted CD4+, CD8+, or CD8+CD57+ T cells (not recorded which) from PBMCs. The TCR comes from a human donor with aplastic anemia.

The DNA is TGCAGCGTTGTCCCCGCGTCCTACAATGAGCAGTTCTTC. It specifies CSVVPASYNEQFF. The V and J segments used are TRBV29-1 and TRBJ2-1, with no confident D gene call. Spanning cysteine to phenylalanine, the CDR3 consists of 13 amino acids. Left in the record is the CDR3 DNA by itself, 39 bases read in frame from the first base. A distance of 8 bases separates the germline ends of V and J, which lose 4 bases and 1 base respectively. The germline V gene sets CDR1 to SQVTM and CDR2 to ANQGSEA.